This note documents a single T cell receptor beta chain sequence. Antigen unknown. The record originates from a study of T-cell reconstitution after alpha-beta-depleted transplantation in children. The CDR3 contains 15 residues. The V end lost 4 bases, the J end lost 8 bases, and 19 bases lay between the germline ends. Germline lookup yields CDR1 MGHDK and CDR2 SYGVNS. Study-level results: Day-60 TCRbeta diversity that was high in some patients was derived from surviving recipient T cells and thymic progenitors. T-cell counts and diversity at one year post-transplant came mainly from newly produced T cells. Several hundred expanded graft clones reportedly were the source of alpha-beta T cells about two months after transplant.

The TCRbeta library was prepared with unique molecular identifiers. MiXCR, run by TCRdb on the PCR reads, gives a single entry per CDR3 protein. The data hold about 830,000 distinct CDR3 sequences, with 15% to 20% observed a single time. This chain joins TRBV25-1 and TRBJ2-3; either TRBD1 or TRBD2 may fit D (5 bases each). Sequenced here: PBMCs, mostly from graft donor cells, sampled 360 days after TCRalphabeta/CD19-depleted stem cell transplant. The sequence came from a male patient under 18 who had a stem cell transplant for acute lymphoblastic leukemia, so the T cells may come from the graft donor. Here the CDR3 DNA reads TGTGCCAGCAGTGGCGCCGGGACGGGACGAGGTACGCAGTATTTT. Translated: CASSGAGTGRGTQYF.